Listed below are T cell receptor beta chains from one sample, sequenced in a study of T cells after yellow fever vaccination. Via MiXCR, TCRdb re-called the 5' RACE reads, giving one row per CDR3 protein. The sample has some 420,000 distinct CDR3 sequences, roughly 20% seen once. Source: PBMCs, taken before the yellow fever booster vaccination. All receptors derive from a man younger than 35 who received the YFV17D yellow fever vaccine. CDR3s include the opening cysteine and the closing phenylalanine or tryptophan. The D gene is left open where the match is weak. Expanded clones are given a class, and other clones once, few, many or no size at all.

D: TRBD2; size: once; V: TRBV30; J: TRBJ2-3; DNA: TGTGCCTGGAGTGTATATGCGGGGGGAGGGGATACGCAGTATTTT; CDR3: CAWSVYAGGGDTQYF
D: TRBD1; size: few; V: TRBV13; J: TRBJ2-7; DNA: TGTGCCAGCAGCGGGGACAGGGTGGCGAGGCAGTACTTC; CDR3: CASSGDRVARQYF
D: NA; size: NA; V: TRBV27; J: TRBJ2-2; DNA: TGTGCCACGGGGGGCGGTTACACCGGGGAGCTGTTTTTT; CDR3: CATGGGYTGELFF
D: NA; size: few; V: TRBV12-3/TRBV12-4; J: TRBJ2-5; DNA: TGTGCCAGCAGCCCCGAAGGGGGGGAGACCCAGTACTTC; CDR3: CASSPEGGETQYF
D: NA; size: few; V: TRBV20-1; J: TRBJ2-2; DNA: TGCAGTGCTCCCAGACCAGCCACCGGGGAGCTGTTTTTT; CDR3: CSAPRPATGELFF
D: NA; size: many; V: TRBV6-1; J: TRBJ1-5; DNA: TGTGCCAGCAGCCCGGACAGCTTCAATCAGCCCCAGCATTTT; CDR3: CASSPDSFNQPQHF
D: TRBD1; size: NA; V: TRBV19; J: TRBJ1-1; DNA: TGTGCCAGTAGTCACCGGGACAGGGGCGGGGGAACAATGAACACTGAAGCTTTCTTT; CDR3: CASSHRDRGGGTMNTEAFF
D: NA; size: few; V: TRBV12-3/TRBV12-4; J: TRBJ1-5; DNA: TGTGCCAGCAGTCGCGGGGTGGGTATGGAGCCCCAGCATTTT; CDR3: CASSRGVGMEPQHF
D: TRBD1; size: few; V: TRBV9; J: TRBJ1-1; DNA: TGTGCCAGCAGCGTAGTTCGCGAGGGACAGATGAACACTGAAGCTTTCTTT; CDR3: CASSVVREGQMNTEAFF
D: TRBD1; size: NA; V: TRBV9; J: TRBJ2-3; DNA: TGTGCCAGCAGCGGGACAGGGGGAGGAGATACGCAGTATTTT; CDR3: CASSGTGGGDTQYF
D: TRBD2; size: NA; V: TRBV28; J: TRBJ2-1; DNA: TGTGCCAGTGGGACTACCTGGCATGAGCAGTTCTTC; CDR3: CASGTTWHEQFF
D: NA; size: few; V: TRBV24-1; J: TRBJ2-3; DNA: TGTGCCACCAGTGATCCTCTGGAGCCTAGCACAGATACGCAGTATTTT; CDR3: CATSDPLEPSTDTQYF
D: NA; size: many; V: TRBV5-1; J: TRBJ1-1; DNA: TGCGCCAGCAGCTTAGACAGCAACTCGTGGACTGAAGCTTTCTTT; CDR3: CASSLDSNSWTEAFF
D: TRBD1; size: few; V: TRBV25-1; J: TRBJ2-5; DNA: TGTGCCAGCAGTGAATATAGTGTTGGTCAGGGGGCGAGGGAGACCCAGTACTTC; CDR3: CASSEYSVGQGARETQYF
D: NA; size: NA; V: TRBV6-5; J: TRBJ2-1; DNA: TGTGCCAGCAATCAGGGGAGTGATGAGCAGTTCTTC; CDR3: CASNQGSDEQFF
D: NA; size: NA; V: TRBV7-9; J: TRBJ1-4; DNA: TGTGCCAGCAGCTTAGACGACGTCACTAATGAAAAACTGTTTTTT; CDR3: CASSLDDVTNEKLFF
D: TRBD2; size: few; V: TRBV20-1; J: TRBJ2-2; DNA: TGCAGTGCTAGCCTCGGACTAGCGTCGAACACCGGGGAGCTGTTTTTT; CDR3: CSASLGLASNTGELFF
D: NA; size: many; V: TRBV12-3/TRBV12-4; J: TRBJ2-2; DNA: TGTGCCAGCGCCGTGAACACCGGGGAGCTGTTTTTT; CDR3: CASAVNTGELFF
D: NA; size: NA; V: TRBV7-2; J: TRBJ2-2; DNA: TGTGCCAGCAGCTTGTTAGAGTCCGGGGGCACCGGGGAGCTGTTTTTT; CDR3: CASSLLESGGTGELFF